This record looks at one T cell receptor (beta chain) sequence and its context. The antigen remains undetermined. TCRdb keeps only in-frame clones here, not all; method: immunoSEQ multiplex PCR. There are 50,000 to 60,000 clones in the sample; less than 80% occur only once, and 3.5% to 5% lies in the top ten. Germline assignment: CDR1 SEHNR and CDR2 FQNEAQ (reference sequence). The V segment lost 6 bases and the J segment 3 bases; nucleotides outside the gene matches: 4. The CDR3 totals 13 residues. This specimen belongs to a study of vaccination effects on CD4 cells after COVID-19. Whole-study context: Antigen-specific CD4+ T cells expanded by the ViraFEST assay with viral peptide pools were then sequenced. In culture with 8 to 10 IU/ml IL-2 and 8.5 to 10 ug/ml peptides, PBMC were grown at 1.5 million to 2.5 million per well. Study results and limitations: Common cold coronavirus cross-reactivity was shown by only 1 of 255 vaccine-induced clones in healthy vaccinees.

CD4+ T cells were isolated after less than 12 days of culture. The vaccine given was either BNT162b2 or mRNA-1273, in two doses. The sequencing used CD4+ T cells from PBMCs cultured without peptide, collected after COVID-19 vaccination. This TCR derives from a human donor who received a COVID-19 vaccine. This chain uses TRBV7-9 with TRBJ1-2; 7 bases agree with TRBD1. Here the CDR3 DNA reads TGTGCCAGCAGTCGACAGGGAGACTATGGCTACACCTTC. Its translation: CASSRQGDYGYTF.